Listed below are T cell receptor beta chains from one sample, sequenced in a study of OX40 agonist ivuxolimab in advanced cancers. The repertoire was sequenced with immunoSEQ multiplex PCR; TCRdb's copy has only in-frame clones and lacks some. The repertoire consists of 26,000 or so clones, with around 88% occurring once and the leading ten covering 25%. Material: CD4+ or CD8+ T cells sorted from blood, obtained in a trial of the OX40 agonist ivuxolimab. The receptors here all came from an adult with an advanced solid tumor such as melanoma, head and neck, liver or kidney cancer. CDR3s leave out the opening cysteine and the closing phenylalanine or tryptophan. Each record gives: J gene, V gene, CDR3 protein.

j_call: TRBJ2-7
v_call: TRBV15
cdr3_aa: ATSREATYEQY

j_call: TRBJ2-5
v_call: TRBV30
cdr3_aa: AWGAQETQY

j_call: TRBJ2-7
v_call: TRBV7-9
cdr3_aa: ASSPTGIPYEQY

j_call: TRBJ1-1
v_call: TRBV7-9
cdr3_aa: ASSRAGETGLMNTEAF

j_call: TRBJ1-5
v_call: TRBV19
cdr3_aa: ASTGIDNQPQH

j_call: TRBJ2-1
v_call: TRBV7-2
cdr3_aa: ASRSPRGGGKRYEQF

j_call: TRBJ2-5
v_call: TRBV10-1
cdr3_aa: ASSAGTGKETQY

j_call: TRBJ2-1
v_call: TRBV11-2
cdr3_aa: ASSRSGSSYNEQF

j_call: TRBJ1-2
v_call: TRBV15
cdr3_aa: ATSYDRSDGYT

j_call: TRBJ1-1
v_call: TRBV15
cdr3_aa: ATSRDQGTPEAF

j_call: TRBJ1-4
v_call: TRBV2
cdr3_aa: ASSPGTARTNEKLF

j_call: TRBJ2-4
v_call: TRBV6-6
cdr3_aa: ASSYSNGFENIQY

j_call: TRBJ2-1
v_call: TRBV30
cdr3_aa: AWSTGTSGEQF

j_call: TRBJ2-7
v_call: TRBV7-8
cdr3_aa: ASSPIPPGLAGVGKEEQY

j_call: TRBJ2-7
v_call: TRBV7-2
cdr3_aa: ASSLAPTSEQY

j_call: TRBJ1-1
v_call: TRBV9
cdr3_aa: ASSQYRGENTEAF

j_call: TRBJ2-7
v_call: TRBV25-1
cdr3_aa: ASSEYITPYEQY

j_call: TRBJ1-1
v_call: TRBV2
cdr3_aa: ASSPWTGGNTEAF

j_call: TRBJ2-7
v_call: TRBV2
cdr3_aa: ASRELYEQY

j_call: TRBJ2-1
v_call: TRBV10-3
cdr3_aa: AISSGSGDEQF

j_call: TRBJ2-7
v_call: TRBV9
cdr3_aa: ASSVSGGGYEQY

j_call: TRBJ2-7
v_call: TRBV9
cdr3_aa: ASSVGDGAYEQY

j_call: TRBJ2-4
v_call: TRBV27
cdr3_aa: ASGVGGPQNIQY

j_call: TRBJ2-2
v_call: TRBV11-2
cdr3_aa: ASSLLRTSGGELF

j_call: TRBJ1-6
v_call: TRBV4-2
cdr3_aa: ASSTGTENSPLH

j_call: TRBJ2-7
v_call: TRBV5-1
cdr3_aa: ASSLDRGPYEQY

j_call: TRBJ2-1
v_call: TRBV7-3
cdr3_aa: ASSFHGRQGSNEQF

j_call: TRBJ2-2
v_call: TRBV30
cdr3_aa: ACHPRNTGELF

j_call: TRBJ2-3
v_call: TRBV7-8
cdr3_aa: ASSLVGVGDTQY

j_call: TRBJ2-7
v_call: TRBV7-9
cdr3_aa: ASSSLTSGSYEQY

j_call: TRBJ2-7
v_call: TRBV11-1
cdr3_aa: ASSFLGGHEQY

j_call: TRBJ2-5
v_call: TRBV7-9
cdr3_aa: ASSPPGLGETQY

j_call: TRBJ2-7
v_call: TRBV10-1
cdr3_aa: ASSAGLAGSYEQY

j_call: TRBJ2-1
v_call: TRBV11-2
cdr3_aa: ASSPLAESSYNEQF

j_call: TRBJ1-1
v_call: TRBV7-3
cdr3_aa: ASSLMGNTEAF

j_call: TRBJ1-1
v_call: TRBV25-1
cdr3_aa: ASSGDPTGGMNTEAF

j_call: TRBJ2-7
v_call: TRBV27
cdr3_aa: ASSLGVIYEQY

j_call: TRBJ1-1
v_call: TRBV27
cdr3_aa: ASSPRTGGYTEAF

j_call: TRBJ2-7
v_call: TRBV13
cdr3_aa: ASSEGLAGYEQY

j_call: TRBJ2-1
v_call: TRBV5-1
cdr3_aa: ASSLGLAGREQF

j_call: TRBJ2-1
v_call: TRBV7-2
cdr3_aa: ASSLDPEYNEQF

j_call: TRBJ2-7
v_call: TRBV11-2
cdr3_aa: ASSTGLADYEQY

j_call: TRBJ2-5
v_call: TRBV6-6
cdr3_aa: ASQRETQY

j_call: TRBJ2-1
v_call: TRBV5-6
cdr3_aa: ASSLGVDEQF

j_call: TRBJ2-1
v_call: TRBV7-9
cdr3_aa: ASSPASDSKGDEQF

j_call: TRBJ2-3
v_call: TRBV7-9
cdr3_aa: ASSLADPLGLATQY

j_call: TRBJ2-5
v_call: TRBV28
cdr3_aa: ASSQLQGARWGEETQY

j_call: TRBJ2-5
v_call: TRBV9
cdr3_aa: ASSITGTGVETQY

j_call: TRBJ2-3
v_call: TRBV2
cdr3_aa: ASSGGQTTDTQY

j_call: -
v_call: TRBV14
cdr3_aa: ASSQGVGFRLAGPEQY

j_call: TRBJ2-7
v_call: TRBV6-8
cdr3_aa: ASSYGGSRVYEQY

j_call: TRBJ2-7
v_call: TRBV9
cdr3_aa: ASSAWGLGSDEQY

j_call: TRBJ2-3
v_call: TRBV13
cdr3_aa: ASSSPLAGGRADTQY

j_call: TRBJ2-2
v_call: TRBV7-9
cdr3_aa: AISGTGELF